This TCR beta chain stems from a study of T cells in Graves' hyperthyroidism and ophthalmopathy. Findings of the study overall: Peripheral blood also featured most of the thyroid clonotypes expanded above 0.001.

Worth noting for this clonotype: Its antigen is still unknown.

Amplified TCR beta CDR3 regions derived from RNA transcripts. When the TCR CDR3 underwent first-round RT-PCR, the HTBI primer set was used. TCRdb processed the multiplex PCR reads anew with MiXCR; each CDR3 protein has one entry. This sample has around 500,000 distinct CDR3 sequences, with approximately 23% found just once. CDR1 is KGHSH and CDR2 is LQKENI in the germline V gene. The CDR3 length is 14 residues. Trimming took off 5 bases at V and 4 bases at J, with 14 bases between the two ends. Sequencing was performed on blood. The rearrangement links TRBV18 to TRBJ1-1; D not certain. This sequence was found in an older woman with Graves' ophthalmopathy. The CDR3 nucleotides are TGTGCCAGCTCATCTCAATCAACCTCCACTGAAGCTTTCTTT. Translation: CASSSQSTSTEAFF.